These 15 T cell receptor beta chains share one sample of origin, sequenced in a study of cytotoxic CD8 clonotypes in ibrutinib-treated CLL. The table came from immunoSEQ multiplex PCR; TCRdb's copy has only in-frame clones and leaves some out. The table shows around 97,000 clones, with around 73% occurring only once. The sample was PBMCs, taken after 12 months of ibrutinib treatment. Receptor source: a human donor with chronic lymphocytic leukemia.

The DNA of the CDR3 is TGTGCCAGCTCACCACCGCTCAGCTACAATGAGCAGTTCTTC. It is translated as CASSPPLSYNEQFF. The chain couples TRBV18 to TRBJ2-1; no clear D. CDR3 length equals 14 residues. The V and J ends lost 0 bases and 3 bases respectively, with 6 bases between them. Germline CDR1 KGHSH, CDR2 LQKENI.

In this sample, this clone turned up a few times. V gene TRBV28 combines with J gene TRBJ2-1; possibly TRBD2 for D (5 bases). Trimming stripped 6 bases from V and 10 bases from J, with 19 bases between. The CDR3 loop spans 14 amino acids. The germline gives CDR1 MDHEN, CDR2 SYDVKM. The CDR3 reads CASSQTAGGYEQFF. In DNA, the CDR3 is TGTGCCAGCAGCCAAACCGCGGGCGGGTACGAGCAGTTCTTC.

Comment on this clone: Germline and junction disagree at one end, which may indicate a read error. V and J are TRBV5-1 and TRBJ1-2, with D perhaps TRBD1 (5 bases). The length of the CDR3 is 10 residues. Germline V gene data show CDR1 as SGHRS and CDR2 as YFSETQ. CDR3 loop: CASSFRQRDF. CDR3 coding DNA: TGCGCCAGCAGCTTCCGACAGAGAGACTTC.

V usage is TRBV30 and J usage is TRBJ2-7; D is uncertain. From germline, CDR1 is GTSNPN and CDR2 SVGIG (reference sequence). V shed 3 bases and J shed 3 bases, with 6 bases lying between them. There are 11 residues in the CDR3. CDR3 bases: TGTGCCTGGAGGACACACTACGAGCAGTACTTC. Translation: CAWRTHYEQYF.

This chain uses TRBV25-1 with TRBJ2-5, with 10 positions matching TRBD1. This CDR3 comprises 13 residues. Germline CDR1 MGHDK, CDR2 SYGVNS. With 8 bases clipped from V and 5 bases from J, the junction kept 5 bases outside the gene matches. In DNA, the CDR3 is TGTGCCAGCCGACAGGGGGCTTTGGAGACCCAGTACTTC. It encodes CASRQGALETQYF.

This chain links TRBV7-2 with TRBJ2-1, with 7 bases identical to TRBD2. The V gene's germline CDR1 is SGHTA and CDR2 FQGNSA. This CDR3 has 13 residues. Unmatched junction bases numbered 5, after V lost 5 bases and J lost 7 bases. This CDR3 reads CASSTTGGNEQFF. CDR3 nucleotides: TGTGCCAGCAGCACTACGGGGGGAAATGAGCAGTTCTTC.

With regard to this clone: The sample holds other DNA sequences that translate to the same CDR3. CDR3 bases: TGTGCCAGCAGCCCCAACACTGAAGCTTTCTTT. The encoded protein is CASSPNTEAFF. The rearrangement joins TRBV6-6 to TRBJ1-1; no definite D call. Trimming took off 6 bases at V and 2 bases at J, with 4 bases between the two ends. Germline CDR1 is MNHNY and CDR2 is SVGAGI (reference sequence). The CDR3 is made up of 11 amino acids.

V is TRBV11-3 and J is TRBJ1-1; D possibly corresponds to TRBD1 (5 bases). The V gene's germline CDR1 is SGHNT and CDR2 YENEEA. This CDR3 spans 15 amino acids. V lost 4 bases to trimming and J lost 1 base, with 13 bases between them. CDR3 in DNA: TGTGCCAGCAGCTCAGGTCCAGGGCGGAACACTGAAGCTTTCTTT. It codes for CASSSGPGRNTEAFF.

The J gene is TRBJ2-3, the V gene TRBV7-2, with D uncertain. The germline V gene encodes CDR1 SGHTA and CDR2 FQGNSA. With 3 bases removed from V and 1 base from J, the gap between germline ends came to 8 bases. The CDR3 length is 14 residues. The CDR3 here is CASSFSAGTDTQYF. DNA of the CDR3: TGTGCCAGCAGCTTTTCCGCGGGCACAGATACGCAGTATTTT. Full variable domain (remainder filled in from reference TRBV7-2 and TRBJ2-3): GAGVSQSPSNKVTEKGKDVELRCDPISGHTALYWYRQSLGQGLEFLIYFQGNSAPDKSGLPSDRFSAERTGGSVSTLTIQRTQQEDSAVYLCASSFSAGTDTQYFGPGTRLTVL.

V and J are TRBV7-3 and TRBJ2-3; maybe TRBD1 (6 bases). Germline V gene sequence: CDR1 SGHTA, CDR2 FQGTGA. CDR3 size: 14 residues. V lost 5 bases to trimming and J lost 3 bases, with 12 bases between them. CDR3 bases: TGTGCCAGCAGCACAGGGCTGGGGACAGATACGCAGTATTTT. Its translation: CASSTGLGTDTQYF. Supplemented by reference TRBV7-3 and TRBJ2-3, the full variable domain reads GAGVSQTPSNKVTEKGKYVELRCDPISGHTALYWYRQSLGQGPEFLIYFQGTGAADDSGLPNDRFFAVRPEGSVSTLKIQRTERGDSAVYLCASSTGLGTDTQYFGPGTRLTVL.

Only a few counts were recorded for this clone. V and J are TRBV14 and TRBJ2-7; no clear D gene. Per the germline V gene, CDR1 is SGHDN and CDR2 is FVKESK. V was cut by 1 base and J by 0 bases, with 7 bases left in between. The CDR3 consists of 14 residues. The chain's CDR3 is CASSQVASSYEQYF. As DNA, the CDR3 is TGTGCCAGCAGCCAAGTTGCGAGCTCCTACGAGCAGTACTTC.

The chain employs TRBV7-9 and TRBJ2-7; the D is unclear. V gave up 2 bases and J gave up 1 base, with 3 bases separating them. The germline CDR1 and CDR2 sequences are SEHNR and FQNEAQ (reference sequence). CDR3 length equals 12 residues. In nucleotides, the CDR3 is TGTGCCAGCAGCTTAAGGTCCTACGAGCAGTACTTC. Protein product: CASSLRSYEQYF.

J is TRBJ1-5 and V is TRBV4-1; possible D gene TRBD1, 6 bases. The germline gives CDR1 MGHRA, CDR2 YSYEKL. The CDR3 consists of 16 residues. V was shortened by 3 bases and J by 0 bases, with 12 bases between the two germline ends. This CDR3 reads CASSQAGQYSNQPQHF. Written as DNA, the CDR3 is TGCGCCAGCAGCCAGGCGGGACAATATAGCAATCAGCCCCAGCATTTT.

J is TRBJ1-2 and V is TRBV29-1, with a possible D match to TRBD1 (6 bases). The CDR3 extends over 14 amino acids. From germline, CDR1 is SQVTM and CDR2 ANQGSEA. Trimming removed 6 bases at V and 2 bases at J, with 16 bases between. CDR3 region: CSVAAGGANYGYTF. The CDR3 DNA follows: TGCAGCGTGGCCGCCGGGGGGGCGAACTATGGCTACACCTTC.

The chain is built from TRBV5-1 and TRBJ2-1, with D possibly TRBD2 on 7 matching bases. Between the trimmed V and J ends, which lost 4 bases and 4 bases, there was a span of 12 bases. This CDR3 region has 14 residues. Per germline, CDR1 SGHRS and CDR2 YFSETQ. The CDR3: CASSTGGSYNEQFF. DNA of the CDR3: TGCGCCAGCAGCACGGGGGGCTCTTACAATGAGCAGTTCTTC.